This T cell receptor beta chain was captured by sequencing in a study of blood T cell repertoires in COVID-19 (dated by TCRdb to 2019 to 2021). For the wider study: The collaborator samples originated in the United States, Italy and Spain and spanned the acute and convalescent phases of COVID-19. The prospective study material was composed of cDNA or gDNA derived from T cells, B-cell-depleted T cells, or PBMCs. The dataset comprised deeply sampled blood TCRbeta repertoires from subjects exposed to, actively infected with, or recovered from COVID-19. The repertoires were made available in a free public database intended to serve as a resource for research on the immune response to SARS-CoV-2. Samples were obtained from the ongoing ImmuneRACE study (first 160 participants) and from some 1,300 subjects provided by 6 global collaborators. Nearly every sample came with metadata listing a de-identified subject ID, COVID-19 status, age in years and sex. HLA class I and class II types, where available, came from metadata supplied by the sample provider rather than from assay-based typing. General conclusions and limits of the study: The amount of clinical and demographic metadata varied by source and participant and was provided uncurated.

This clone was counted only a few times. This receptor's antigen is unknown. Per-base quality was not reported, and no clone a single base away is much larger than it. One collaborating source in Seattle enrolled patients while the patients were actively infected and followed the patients over time throughout the course of disease. Whole blood was collected in K2EDTA tubes by collaborating institutions according to the institutions' own protocols. For TCRbeta analysis, collaborator samples were shipped as frozen whole blood, as isolated PBMCs, or as DNA extracted from either sample type. From the cysteine up to the phenylalanine, the CDR3 has a length of 9 residues. CDR3 DNA is the only sequence kept; it has 27 bases, read in frame from the first base. CDR1 SGHDT and CDR2 YYEEEE were looked up in the germline V gene. TCRbeta CDR3 regions were amplified from genomic DNA using the immunoSEQ Assay, a bias-controlled multiplex PCR. As for the authors' bioinformatics: The number of nucleated cells in each sample was estimated from the amplification of reference gene primers within the assay. Sequence reads were collapsed and filtered to measure the absolute abundance of every unique TCRbeta CDR3 rearrangement. For each sample, productive Simpson clonality was calculated as the square root of Simpson's diversity index across productive rearrangements. Here the immuneACCESS table is served through TCRdb, limited to in-frame sequences with V and J called. Missing clones are a known gap in these copies; in checked studies unresolved V genes cover under half, and the rest lacks a known reason. V and J calls and clone size follow that table, whereas D and trimming were derived from the DNA. The sample yields 45,000 to 65,000 clones; roughly 84% were counted once. Jointly, the top ten make up roughly 10% of the sample.

The sequence joins TRBV5-6 to TRBJ1-3; no D gene call is confident. Sequences were obtained from peripheral blood. This sequence originates from a man aged 25-40 years with COVID-19, enrolled during active disease. The DNA reads TGTAGCACTGGAAACACCATATATTTT. This encodes CSTGNTIYF.